Detailed here is one T cell receptor (beta chain). Its target is unknown. Germline values: CDR1 MDHEN, CDR2 SYDVKM. Trimming shortened V by 3 bases and J by 5 bases, and 10 bases separated the two germline ends. The CDR3 has 13 amino acids. The data were obtained in a study of cytomegalovirus exposure and HLA in healthy donors. Study findings and constraints: Rare TCR sequences predominated, though certain public TCRs were found in many donors. A cluster of highly shared sequence variants was likely a sequencing artifact.

PCR was performed using 60 Vbeta and 13 Jbeta primers. Clones were read by immunoSEQ multiplex PCR, and TCRdb kept only the in-frame ones, dropping some. The sample gives 110,000 to 150,000 clones, roughly 77% of which show up once; 2% to 2.5% is in the top ten. What was sequenced was PBMCs. The sequence derives from a man in his thirties or forties in good health and CMV-seronegative. V is TRBV28 and J is TRBJ2-5; D is unclear. DNA of the CDR3: TGTGCCAGCAGTTTCTCTGCGCTGGAGACCCAGTACTTC. This sequence encodes CASSFSALETQYF.